These T cell receptor beta chains were read from a single sample in a study of CD8+CD57+ T cells in acquired aplastic anemia. One entry per CDR3 protein results from TCRdb running MiXCR on the reads. There are 150,000 or so distinct CDR3 sequences in the sample; approximately 51% occur only once, and 3.2% lies in the top ten. The sequencing input was sorted CD4+, CD8+, or CD8+CD57+ T cells (not recorded which) from PBMCs. All receptors come from a human donor with aplastic anemia. Both conserved end residues are part of each CDR3. Each record gives: J gene, clone size, V gene, D gene, CDR3 DNA, CDR3 protein. D genes are given only for firm matches. Only some rows state a clone size, as once, few, many or a class for expanded clones.

j_gene: TRBJ2-5
abundance: NA
v_gene: TRBV7-2
d_gene: TRBD2
CDR3nt: TGTGCCAGCAGCTTACTTAGCGGGGGGGCGGAGACCCAGTACTTC
CDR3aa: CASSLLSGGAETQYF

j_gene: TRBJ2-1
abundance: NA
v_gene: TRBV11-1
d_gene: TRBD2
CDR3nt: TGTGCCAGCAGCTTTGGTGCTAGCGGGTCCTACAATGAGCAGTTCTTC
CDR3aa: CASSFGASGSYNEQFF

j_gene: TRBJ1-2
abundance: NA
v_gene: TRBV10-1
d_gene: NA
CDR3nt: TGCGCCAGCAGTGACCGGGGTCGCGGCGGCTACACCTTC
CDR3aa: CASSDRGRGGYTF

j_gene: TRBJ2-1
abundance: NA
v_gene: TRBV24-1
d_gene: NA
CDR3nt: TGTGCCACCAGTGATTTGAGGAATGGTGAGCAGTTCTTC
CDR3aa: CATSDLRNGEQFF

j_gene: TRBJ1-5
abundance: NA
v_gene: TRBV10-3
d_gene: TRBD1
CDR3nt: TGTGCCATCCTGGACAGGTGGATAAATCAGCCCCAGCATTTT
CDR3aa: CAILDRWINQPQHF

j_gene: TRBJ1-3
abundance: NA
v_gene: TRBV15
d_gene: NA
CDR3nt: TGTGCCACCAGCAGAGTAGGGGATGGAAACACCATATATTTT
CDR3aa: CATSRVGDGNTIYF

j_gene: TRBJ1-1
abundance: many
v_gene: TRBV12-3/TRBV12-4
d_gene: NA
CDR3nt: TGTGCCAGCAGTTTTCTTGTCAAGAGGGCTGAAGCTTTCTTT
CDR3aa: CASSFLVKRAEAFF

j_gene: TRBJ2-2
abundance: many
v_gene: TRBV7-3
d_gene: NA
CDR3nt: TGTGCCAGCAGCCCACGGTTCGGGCTCACCGGGGAGCTGTTTTTT
CDR3aa: CASSPRFGLTGELFF

j_gene: TRBJ2-3
abundance: many
v_gene: TRBV5-6
d_gene: TRBD2
CDR3nt: TGTGCCAGCAGCGCGCCGGGACTAGACACAGATACGCAGTATTTT
CDR3aa: CASSAPGLDTDTQYF

j_gene: TRBJ1-6
abundance: few
v_gene: TRBV2
d_gene: TRBD1
CDR3nt: TGTGCCAGCAGTACCGGACAGGGCTATAATTCACCCCTCCACTTT
CDR3aa: CASSTGQGYNSPLHF